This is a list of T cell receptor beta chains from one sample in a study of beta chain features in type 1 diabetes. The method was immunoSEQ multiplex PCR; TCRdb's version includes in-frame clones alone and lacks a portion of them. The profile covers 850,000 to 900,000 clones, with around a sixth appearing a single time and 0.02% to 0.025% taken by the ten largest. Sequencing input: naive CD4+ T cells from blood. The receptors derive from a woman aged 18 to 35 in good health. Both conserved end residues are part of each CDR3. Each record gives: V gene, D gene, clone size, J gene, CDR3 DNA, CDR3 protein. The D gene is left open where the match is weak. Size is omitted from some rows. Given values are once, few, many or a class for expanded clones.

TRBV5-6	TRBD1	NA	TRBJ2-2	TGTGCCAGCAGCTTGGTATCTAACAGGGGGCCGGGGAACACCGGGGAGCTGTTTTTT	CASSLVSNRGPGNTGELFF
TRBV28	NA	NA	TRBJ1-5	TGTGCCAGCAGTTTTGGACAGATCCAGCATTTT	CASSFGQIQHF
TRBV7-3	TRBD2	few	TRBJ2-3	TGTGCCAGCAGCAGAGGGACTAGCGGTAGCACAGATACGCAGTATTTT	CASSRGTSGSTDTQYF
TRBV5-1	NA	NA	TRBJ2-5	TGCGCCAGCAAACGTAACGAAGAGACCCAGTACTTC	CASKRNEETQYF
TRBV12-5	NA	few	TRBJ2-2	TGTGCTAGTGGCCTAACAAACACCGGGGAGCTGTTTTTT	CASGLTNTGELFF
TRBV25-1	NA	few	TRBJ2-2	TGTGCCAGCAGTGTCTTACAGGGCACCGGGGAGCTGTTTTTT	CASSVLQGTGELFF
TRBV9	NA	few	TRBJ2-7	TGTGCCAGCAGCGTCACTGCTAGCTCCTACGAGCAGTACTTC	CASSVTASSYEQYF
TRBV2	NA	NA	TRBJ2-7	TGTGCCAGCAGTGCATGGTCCTACGAGCAGTACTTC	CASSAWSYEQYF
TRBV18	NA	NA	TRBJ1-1	TGTGCCAGCTTACCGAGTCAGACTAACACTGAAGCTTTCTTT	CASLPSQTNTEAFF
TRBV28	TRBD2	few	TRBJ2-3	TGTGCCAGCAGTTCCGCTAGCGGAAGCACAGATACGCAGTATTTT	CASSSASGSTDTQYF
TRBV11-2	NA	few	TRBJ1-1	TGTGCCAGCAGCTTAGGACTTTCCCTAAAAAAGGGCACTGAAGCTTTCTTT	CASSLGLSLKKGTEAFF
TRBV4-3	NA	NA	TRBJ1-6	TGCGCCAGCAGCCTCGGAGAGCGTAATTCACCCCTCCACTTT	CASSLGERNSPLHF
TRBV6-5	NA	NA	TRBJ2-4	TGTGCCAGCAGTTACTCTCCAGGGTTGTCCAAAAACATTCAGTACTTC	CASSYSPGLSKNIQYF
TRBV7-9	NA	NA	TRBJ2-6	TGTGCCAGCAGCTTACAGGGCGCCTCTGGGGCCAACGTCCTGACTTTC	CASSLQGASGANVLTF
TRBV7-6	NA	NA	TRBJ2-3	TGTGCCAGCAGCTTCCTCAACACAGATACGCAGTATTTT	CASSFLNTDTQYF
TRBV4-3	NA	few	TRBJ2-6	TGCGCCAGCAGCCCACATACAGACAGCTCTGGGGCCAACGTCCTGACTTTC	CASSPHTDSSGANVLTF
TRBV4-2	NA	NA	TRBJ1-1	TGTGCCAGCAGCCAAGATGCTATGGCCTTGAACACTGAAGCTTTCTTT	CASSQDAMALNTEAFF
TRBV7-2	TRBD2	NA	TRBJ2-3	TGTGCCAGCAAGCCTCTGTCCGGGACTAGGACCGGAGATACGCAGTATTTT	CASKPLSGTRTGDTQYF
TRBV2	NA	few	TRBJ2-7	TGTGCCAGCAGAGGTAGAGCCGAGCAGTACTTC	CASRGRAEQYF
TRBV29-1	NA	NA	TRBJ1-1	TGCAGCGTTGATCGTCAGGGCATGAACACTGAAGCTTTCTTT	CSVDRQGMNTEAFF
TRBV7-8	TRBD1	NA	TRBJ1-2	TGTGCCAGCAGCACCTCGCCGGGACAGGGGGCTGTTGGCTACACCTTC	CASSTSPGQGAVGYTF
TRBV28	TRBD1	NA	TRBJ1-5	TGTGCCAGCTGGGACAGGGAGAATCAGCCCCAGCATTTT	CASWDRENQPQHF
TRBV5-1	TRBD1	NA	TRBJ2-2	TGCGCCAGCAGCTCAACCGGGACAGGGGCTGTCGGGGAGCTGTTTTTT	CASSSTGTGAVGELFF
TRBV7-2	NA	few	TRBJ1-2	TGTGCCAGCAGCTCCGTGGGGTGGAGCAGGGCCTATGGCTACACCTTC	CASSSVGWSRAYGYTF